This T cell receptor (beta chain) stems from a study of blood T cell repertoires in COVID-19. The CDR3 consists of 16 residues. Germline CDR1 MNHNS, CDR2 SASEGT. Trimming shortened V by 2 bases and J by 4 bases, and 15 bases separated the two germline ends. Per the original methods: Estimated nucleated cell counts came from reference gene primer amplification. Clones were read by immunoSEQ multiplex PCR, and TCRdb kept only the in-frame ones, dropping some. V and J calls and clone size are those listed in that table; D and trimming were worked out from the DNA. The table includes about 59,000 clones, approximately 80% detected once.

This chain joins TRBV6-1 and TRBJ1-5; D not certain. Sequenced material: peripheral blood. The sequence derives from a man older than 75 with acute or convalescent COVID-19. CDR3 coding DNA: TGTGCCAGCAGTGAACTTCCGTCAGGTTTGAATCAGCCCCAGCATTTT. Its protein is CASSELPSGLNQPQHF.